This TCR beta chain was sequenced in a study of shared clonotypes between healthy human individuals. V was shortened by 5 bases and J by 5 bases, with 12 bases between the two germline ends. The V gene's germline CDR1 is SGHVS and CDR2 FQNEAQ. This CDR3 contains 14 residues. TCRdb's copy holds only in-frame clones and misses some; the assay was immunoSEQ multiplex PCR. The sample holds about 2.4 million clones, under 95% seen once. What was sequenced was naive CD4+ T cells from PBMCs. The subset denotes: CD45RA+ positively selected. V and J are TRBV7-8 and TRBJ2-2, with D perhaps given as TRBD1 or TRBD2 (5 bases each). The source of this sequence is a man aged 18 to 29 in good health. Some clones in this sample may be carry-over from other donors' samples. The CDR3 here is CASSLPGRTGELFF. The CDR3 bases are TGTGCCAGCAGCCTCCCGGGACGGACCGGGGAGCTGTTTTTT.